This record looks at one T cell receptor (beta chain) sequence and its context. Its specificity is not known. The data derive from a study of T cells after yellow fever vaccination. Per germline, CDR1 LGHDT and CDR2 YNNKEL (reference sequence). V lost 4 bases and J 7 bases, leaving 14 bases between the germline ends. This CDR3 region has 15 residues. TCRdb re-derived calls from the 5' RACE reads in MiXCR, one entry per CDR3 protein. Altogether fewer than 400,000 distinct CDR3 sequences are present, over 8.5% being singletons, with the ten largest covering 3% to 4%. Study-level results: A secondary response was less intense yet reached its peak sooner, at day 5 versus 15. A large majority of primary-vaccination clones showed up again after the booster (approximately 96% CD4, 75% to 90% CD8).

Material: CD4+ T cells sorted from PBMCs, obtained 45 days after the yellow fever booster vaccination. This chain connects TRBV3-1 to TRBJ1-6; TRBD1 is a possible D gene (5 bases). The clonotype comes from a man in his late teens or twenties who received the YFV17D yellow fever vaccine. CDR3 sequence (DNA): TGTGCCAGCAGCCCTCTAAGGCGGGGGAATTCACCCCTCCACTTT. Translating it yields CASSPLRRGNSPLHF.